The source of this TCR beta chain is a study of blood T cell repertoires in COVID-19. All enrollees were roughly 18 to 95 years old and from roughly 26 US areas. Each recovered donor of Cohort 3 presented with two negative PCRs, clearance, or symptom resolution. In the source study's methods: Reference gene primers were amplified, and this amplification served to estimate nucleated cell counts. TCRdb's table, derived via immunoSEQ multiplex PCR, lists solely in-frame clones and lacks some. V, J and clone size were drawn from that table, and D and trimming were deduced from the DNA. This table holds 200,000 to 300,000 clones, 75% to 90% found once. Looked up from germline, CDR1 is KGHDR and CDR2 is SFDVKD. CDR3 length equals 17 residues. The V gene end was trimmed by 1 base and the J gene end by 7 bases; junction bases not matched to a gene: 9.

The TCR sequence derives from a man in his forties who had recovered from COVID-19. The sample was PBMCs or T cells enriched from blood (not recorded which). This chain connects TRBV24-1 to TRBJ2-1; 10 bases line up with TRBD2. CDR3 loop: CATSDFGLAGVSNEQFF. CDR3 DNA: TGTGCCACCAGTGATTTCGGGCTAGCGGGAGTTTCAAATGAGCAGTTCTTC.